Listed below are T cell receptor beta chains from one sample, sequenced in a study of blood T cell repertoires in COVID-19. TCRdb keeps only in-frame clones here, not all; method: immunoSEQ multiplex PCR. The table has 300,000 or so clones, 90% seen once. Sequences were obtained from PBMCs or T cells enriched from blood (not recorded which). These receptors all stem from a woman in her thirties who had recovered from COVID-19. Both conserved end residues are trimmed from each CDR3. Fields, in order: J gene, clone size, V gene, CDR3 protein. The size entry is marked missing in some rows and otherwise reads once, few, many or a size class.

j_call: TRBJ1-5
clone_size: .
v_call: TRBV19
cdr3_aa: ASQQQGEGPQH

j_call: TRBJ2-4
clone_size: few
v_call: TRBV6-5
cdr3_aa: ASSTGGENIQY

j_call: TRBJ1-5
clone_size: .
v_call: TRBV19
cdr3_aa: ASSPSPTSGNQPQH

j_call: TRBJ2-5
clone_size: once
v_call: TRBV9
cdr3_aa: ASSVGTGKNQETQY

j_call: TRBJ2-5
clone_size: once
v_call: TRBV7-8
cdr3_aa: ASSLELAGVKETQY

j_call: TRBJ1-3
clone_size: .
v_call: TRBV9
cdr3_aa: ASSVLQGTRGNTIY

j_call: TRBJ1-6
clone_size: .
v_call: TRBV6-5
cdr3_aa: ATRPTGLGSPLH

j_call: TRBJ2-3
clone_size: .
v_call: TRBV29-1
cdr3_aa: SVARTSGSTDTQY

j_call: TRBJ2-4
clone_size: .
v_call: TRBV3-1/TRBV3-2
cdr3_aa: ASSQDPAGGPKNIQY

j_call: TRBJ2-2
clone_size: .
v_call: TRBV10-3
cdr3_aa: AISDPGLDNTGELF

j_call: TRBJ2-1
clone_size: .
v_call: TRBV28
cdr3_aa: ASSFLSSSSYNEQF

j_call: TRBJ2-2
clone_size: .
v_call: TRBV6-5
cdr3_aa: ASSYIDRTGELF

j_call: TRBJ2-1
clone_size: .
v_call: TRBV5-3
cdr3_aa: ARKGQGDEQF

j_call: TRBJ2-7
clone_size: .
v_call: TRBV24-1
cdr3_aa: ATSDSPGQNEQY

j_call: TRBJ2-7
clone_size: .
v_call: TRBV7-2
cdr3_aa: ASSPRQGPYEQY

j_call: TRBJ2-5
clone_size: once
v_call: TRBV19
cdr3_aa: ASRDPGLAGAVAETQY

j_call: TRBJ1-6
clone_size: .
v_call: TRBV9
cdr3_aa: ASSVGSRTGFYHSPLH

j_call: TRBJ1-2
clone_size: .
v_call: TRBV30
cdr3_aa: AWGQAVIYGYT